This is a list of T cell receptor beta chains from one sample in a study of human T cells and chemical hapten exposure. TCRdb independently ran MiXCR on the RACE reads; one entry per CDR3 protein. The sample holds approximately 80,000 distinct CDR3 sequences, about 10% seen once. The material sequenced was whole blood, taken in connection with sensitization to the hapten diphenylcyclopropenone (DPC). These receptors came from a woman between 45 and 60 years old with alopecia areata. Some clones in this sample may be carry-over from other donors' samples. Both conserved end residues are trimmed from each CDR3. The D gene is left open where the match is weak. The size of a clone is reported for some rows only, either as once, few or many, or as a class for expanded clones.

d_gene: .
v_gene: TRBV27
abundance: few
j_gene: TRBJ1-1
CDR3aa: ASSLSTAHTEAF

d_gene: TRBD1
v_gene: TRBV29-1
abundance: .
j_gene: TRBJ1-1
CDR3aa: SVQGEGTEAF

d_gene: .
v_gene: TRBV30
abundance: many
j_gene: TRBJ1-4
CDR3aa: AWSEGRNNEKLF

d_gene: TRBD1
v_gene: TRBV6-2/TRBV6-3
abundance: few
j_gene: TRBJ2-1
CDR3aa: ASSYLGQGANEQF

d_gene: .
v_gene: TRBV2
abundance: .
j_gene: TRBJ2-1
CDR3aa: ASSDGYNEQF

d_gene: TRBD1
v_gene: TRBV7-9
abundance: .
j_gene: TRBJ1-1
CDR3aa: ASVGDREYTEAF

d_gene: .
v_gene: TRBV28
abundance: .
j_gene: TRBJ1-3
CDR3aa: ASSLLAPGNTIY

d_gene: .
v_gene: TRBV30
abundance: .
j_gene: TRBJ1-5
CDR3aa: AWSSLSDGNQPQH

d_gene: .
v_gene: TRBV28
abundance: .
j_gene: TRBJ2-7
CDR3aa: ASRPGAYEQY

d_gene: .
v_gene: TRBV20-1
abundance: .
j_gene: TRBJ2-7
CDR3aa: SAREGAGPYEQY

d_gene: TRBD2
v_gene: TRBV18
abundance: many
j_gene: TRBJ2-1
CDR3aa: ASSLRASGDYNEQF

d_gene: .
v_gene: TRBV5-1
abundance: .
j_gene: TRBJ1-5
CDR3aa: ASSPENGSHQPQH

d_gene: TRBD1
v_gene: TRBV10-3
abundance: .
j_gene: TRBJ1-2
CDR3aa: AISLTGDNGYT

d_gene: TRBD2
v_gene: TRBV29-1
abundance: .
j_gene: TRBJ2-7
CDR3aa: SVEDTSGSGNNEQY

d_gene: .
v_gene: TRBV7-6
abundance: .
j_gene: TRBJ2-3
CDR3aa: ASRPHLSLDTQY

d_gene: TRBD2
v_gene: TRBV7-9
abundance: few
j_gene: TRBJ2-3
CDR3aa: ASRQRLADTQY

d_gene: TRBD1
v_gene: TRBV28
abundance: .
j_gene: TRBJ2-7
CDR3aa: ASREDRGSYEQY

d_gene: TRBD2
v_gene: TRBV7-2
abundance: .
j_gene: TRBJ2-7
CDR3aa: ASSLARTSGRVYEQY

d_gene: TRBD2
v_gene: TRBV9
abundance: .
j_gene: TRBJ2-1
CDR3aa: ASSGPTSGSYNEQF

d_gene: .
v_gene: TRBV28
abundance: few
j_gene: TRBJ1-5
CDR3aa: ASTVRVAGVQPQH

d_gene: .
v_gene: TRBV7-2
abundance: .
j_gene: TRBJ1-2
CDR3aa: ASSLERRSYT

d_gene: TRBD2
v_gene: TRBV20-1
abundance: .
j_gene: TRBJ2-4
CDR3aa: SAPLAVAKNIQY

d_gene: .
v_gene: TRBV10-2
abundance: many
j_gene: TRBJ1-1
CDR3aa: ASSAPELNTEAF

d_gene: .
v_gene: TRBV29-1
abundance: .
j_gene: TRBJ1-3
CDR3aa: SVAGTGNTIY

d_gene: TRBD2
v_gene: TRBV11-1
abundance: few
j_gene: TRBJ2-3
CDR3aa: ASSFTSGGGTDTQY

d_gene: .
v_gene: TRBV19
abundance: .
j_gene: TRBJ1-5
CDR3aa: ASSIGLRGNQPQH

d_gene: TRBD2
v_gene: TRBV29-1
abundance: many
j_gene: TRBJ2-1
CDR3aa: SVEIVGGPNNEQF

d_gene: TRBD1
v_gene: TRBV12-3/TRBV12-4
abundance: many
j_gene: TRBJ1-1
CDR3aa: ASKRTGMNTEAF

d_gene: .
v_gene: TRBV6-1
abundance: many
j_gene: TRBJ2-3
CDR3aa: ASRGAAAGVADTQY

d_gene: TRBD1
v_gene: TRBV28
abundance: few
j_gene: TRBJ2-5
CDR3aa: ASSPSRTGKETQY

d_gene: .
v_gene: TRBV18
abundance: many
j_gene: TRBJ2-3
CDR3aa: ASSIRGGTDTQY

d_gene: .
v_gene: TRBV2
abundance: few
j_gene: TRBJ2-7
CDR3aa: ASYGQGGGEQY

d_gene: .
v_gene: TRBV28
abundance: few
j_gene: TRBJ2-5
CDR3aa: ASRRASLQETQY

d_gene: .
v_gene: TRBV6-5
abundance: few
j_gene: TRBJ2-2
CDR3aa: ASSSTANTGELF

d_gene: TRBD1
v_gene: TRBV7-6
abundance: few
j_gene: TRBJ1-2
CDR3aa: ASSPGQAKANYGYT

d_gene: .
v_gene: TRBV7-9
abundance: .
j_gene: TRBJ2-1
CDR3aa: ASFSSSYNEQF

d_gene: TRBD2
v_gene: TRBV28
abundance: .
j_gene: TRBJ2-3
CDR3aa: ASSASGIETDTQY

d_gene: TRBD1
v_gene: TRBV20-1
abundance: once
j_gene: TRBJ1-5
CDR3aa: SARGTGNQPQH

d_gene: .
v_gene: TRBV20-1
abundance: many
j_gene: TRBJ1-5
CDR3aa: SARDGGGNQPQH

d_gene: TRBD1
v_gene: TRBV3-1
abundance: many
j_gene: TRBJ2-7
CDR3aa: ASSQARTGGYEQY